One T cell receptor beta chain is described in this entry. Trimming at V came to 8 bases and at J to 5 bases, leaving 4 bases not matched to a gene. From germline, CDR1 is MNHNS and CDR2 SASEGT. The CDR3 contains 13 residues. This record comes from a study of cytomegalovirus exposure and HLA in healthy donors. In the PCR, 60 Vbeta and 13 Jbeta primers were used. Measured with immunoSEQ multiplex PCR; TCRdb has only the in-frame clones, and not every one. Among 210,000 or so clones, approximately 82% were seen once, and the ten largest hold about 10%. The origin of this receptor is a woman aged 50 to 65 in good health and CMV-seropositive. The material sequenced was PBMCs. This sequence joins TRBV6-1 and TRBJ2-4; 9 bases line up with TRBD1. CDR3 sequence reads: CASVRDRENIQYF. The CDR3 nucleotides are TGTGCCAGCGTCCGGGACAGGGAAAACATTCAGTACTTC.